This record covers a single T cell receptor beta chain. Its matching antigen is unknown. All patients relapsed after autologous stem cell transplantation, and brentuximab vedotin exposure varied. TCRdb keeps only in-frame clones here, not all; method: immunoSEQ multiplex PCR. The data contain about 9,100 clones, approximately 90% of them singletons. The CDR3 covers 11 residues. Germline values: CDR1 MNHEY, CDR2 SVGAGI. V was cut by 6 bases and J by 3 bases, with 3 bases left in between. These data come from a study of PD-1 blockade in classical Hodgkin lymphoma. Study outcomes and limitations: Among the patients, those starting nivolumab under 1 year after ASCT were excluded.

V usage is TRBV6-5 and J usage is TRBJ2-1; D unresolved. The specimen was peripheral blood mononuclear cells (PBMCs), collected at baseline. The sequence derives from a human donor with classical Hodgkin lymphoma. CDR3 sequence: CASRNYNEQFF. The CDR3 coding sequence is TGTGCCAGCAGAAACTACAATGAGCAGTTCTTC.